This T cell receptor (beta chain) derives from a study of cytomegalovirus exposure and HLA in healthy donors. Study-level points and caveats: Presence/absence analyses assumed roughly uniform sequencing depth across donors, which may not hold.

The PCR was carried out with 60 Vbeta primers and 13 Jbeta primers. Profiling relied on immunoSEQ multiplex PCR, and the TCRdb table lists in-frame clones only, not all of them. The table lists roughly 56,000 clones, 70% to 80% of them singletons. As to this clone: Antigen unknown.

The receptor was derived from a man in his fifties or sixties in good health and CMV-seropositive. Sequencing was carried out using PBMCs.

CDR3 coding DNA: TGTGCCAGCAGGGGACCCGGGACAGGGAACACTGAAGCTTTCTTT. Protein sequence: CASRGPGTGNTEAFF. This rearrangement joins TRBV27 to TRBJ1-1; 8 bases align to TRBD1. The CDR3 runs 15 residues. Unmatched junction bases numbered 7, after V lost 6 bases and J lost 1 base. Germline V gene lookup returns CDR1 MNHEY and CDR2 SMNVEV (reference sequence).